The entry that follows covers one T cell receptor (beta chain) sequence. These data originate in a study of blood T cell repertoires in COVID-19. For the study at large: Samples came from the United States, Italy and Spain, spanning acute and convalescent COVID-19. PBMCs, B-cell-depleted T cells, or T cells provided the cDNA or gDNA that made up the material.

The repertoire was sequenced with immunoSEQ multiplex PCR; TCRdb's copy has only in-frame clones and lacks some. The table lists about 130,000 clones, 88% of them singletons, with approximately 10% in the top ten. This CDR3 contains 15 residues. With 4 bases clipped from V and 0 bases from J, the junction kept 3 bases outside the gene matches. CDR1 and CDR2 from the germline V gene are SGHRS and YFSETQ. The sample consisted of peripheral blood. V and J are TRBV5-1 and TRBJ2-5; the match to TRBD1 covers 10 bases. This TCR was sampled from a man in his forties or fifties with acute or convalescent COVID-19. The CDR3 nucleotides read TGCGCCAGCAGCCAGGACAGGGGGTACCAAGAGACCCAGTACTTC. It translates to CASSQDRGYQETQYF.